This T cell receptor beta chain came from a study of T cell responses to AZD1222 COVID-19 vaccine. Study context: The study pooled second doses at about 4 or about 12 weeks.

Germline CDR1 is MNHEY and CDR2 is SMNVEV (reference sequence). The CDR3 is 15 residues long. The V end was cut by 8 bases, the J end by 2 bases, with 18 bases between. This clone was picked up one time. The antigen is unknown. Study-level findings and limits: Donors in the cohort were predominantly white British and more often female, and clonal diversity was possibly underestimated. Only six or seven AZD1222 recipients were seropositive at baseline. Nearly half of the spike-specific TCRs reportedly recognize variant regions that carry no mutations.

Produced via immunoSEQ multiplex PCR; TCRdb's table is partial and in-frame only. The sample has 100,000 to 120,000 clones, approximately 90% seen once. The material sequenced was peripheral blood, taken on day 0 of AZD1222 vaccination. The TCR was taken from an adult in good health. The V and J genes are TRBV27 and TRBJ1-2, with D tentatively TRBD1 (5 bases). The CDR3 loop reads CASSRGGGGNYGYTF. The CDR3 nucleotides read TGTGCCAGCTCACGGGGGGGAGGTGGGAACTATGGCTACACCTTC.